This entry features one T cell receptor beta chain sequence. The sample comes from a study of blood T cell repertoires in COVID-19. Study-wide context: COVID-19 samples collected from the United States, Italy and Spain covered acute and convalescent phases.

Generated by immunoSEQ multiplex PCR, the TCRdb table keeps only in-frame clones and is missing some. The sample gives 120,000 to 150,000 clones, around 87% of which show up once; about 1.2% is in the top ten. Study members were between about 18 and 100 years old and lived in 24 US regions. In assigning cohorts, the study relied on participant-reported clinical history. This TCR was recovered from a woman in her thirties with acute COVID-19. The source material was PBMCs or T cells enriched from blood (not recorded which).

CDR3 residues: CATSRESPGNGYTF. DNA for the CDR3: TGTGCCACCAGCAGAGAGTCTCCCGGGAATGGCTACACCTTC. The genes are TRBV15 and TRBJ1-2; no reliable D call. V was pared by 0 bases and J by 6 bases, with 11 bases between. This CDR3 is 14 amino acids long. Germline lookup yields CDR1 LNHNV and CDR2 YYDKDF (reference sequence).